This entry lists 4 T cell receptor beta chains sequenced from one sample in a study of blood T cell repertoires in COVID-19. Libraries were prepared by immunoSEQ multiplex PCR; TCRdb keeps only in-frame clonotypes and omits some of them. The sample gives some 70,000 clones, roughly 84% of which show up once; about 6.6% is in the top ten. Sequencing was done on a sample of peripheral blood. These receptors originate from a man aged 50 or older with active COVID-19.

The CDR3 loop is CASSQASSRYYNSPLHF. CDR3 DNA sequence: TGTGCCAGCAGCCAAGCGTCTAGCCGTTATTATAATTCACCCCTCCACTTT. The chain employs TRBV4-2 and TRBJ1-6, with no clear D. CDR1 is LGHNA and CDR2 is YNFKEQ in the germline V gene. V was shortened by 1 base and J by 4 bases, with 14 bases between the two germline ends. The CDR3 consists of 17 residues.

There are a few counts of this clone. The chain uses TRBV7-2 and TRBJ2-1, with TRBD1 matching over 7 bases. V gave up 1 base and J gave up 2 bases; unmatched junction bases: 2. The CDR3 runs to 15 residues. Germline loops: CDR1 SGHTA, CDR2 FQGNSA. The CDR3 DNA reads as TGTGCCAGCAGCTTAGGGCAGGGGGCCTACAATGAGCAGTTCTTC. As protein: CASSLGQGAYNEQFF.

The chain combines TRBV6-4 with TRBJ2-1; 8 nucleotides match TRBD2. Germline CDR1 reads MRHNA; CDR2 reads SNTAGT. J gave up 3 bases and V 6 bases, and 16 bases lay outside the gene matches. CDR3 length: 18 amino acids. CDR3 nucleotides: TGTGCCAGCAGAATACTAGCGGCCCGGCCCTCCCGCTACAATGAGCAGTTCTTC. Residues: CASRILAARPSRYNEQFF.

The chain is built from TRBV5-1 and TRBJ2-5, with 8 bases identical to TRBD2. Trimming removed 4 bases from V and 3 bases from J; junction bases left unmatched: 17. CDR1 is SGHRS, CDR2 YFSETQ, per germline. The CDR3 sequence is 18 residues long. The CDR3, as DNA: TGCGCCAGCAGCCCGCCGTGGATGGGGAGCGGGGGTGAAGAGACCCAGTACTTC. As protein: CASSPPWMGSGGEETQYF.